The 28 T cell receptor beta chains given below trace back to one sample, sequenced in a study of blood T cell repertoires in COVID-19. Libraries were prepared by immunoSEQ multiplex PCR; TCRdb keeps only in-frame clonotypes and omits some of them. Seen here are a few hundred thousand clones, approximately 82% observed once, and the top ten hold approximately 16%. The specimen sequenced was PBMCs or T cells enriched from blood (not recorded which). These TCRs come from a man in his forties who had recovered from COVID-19.

The chain uses TRBV7-3 and TRBJ1-6; D ambiguous. V was shortened by 1 base and J by 9 bases, with 4 bases between the two germline ends. From germline, CDR1 is SGHTA and CDR2 FQGTGA. The CDR3 contains 12 residues. CDR3 sequence reads: CASSLNGSPLHF. The CDR3 DNA is TGTGCCAGCAGCTTAAACGGTTCACCCCTCCACTTT.

J is TRBJ2-6 and V is TRBV19; 7 positions agree with TRBD1. J lost 2 bases, V lost 5 bases, and 3 bases had no gene match. The germline V gene has CDR1 LNHDA and CDR2 SQIVND (reference sequence). CDR3 size: 15 residues. The chain's CDR3 is CASSHDRAGANVLTF. The CDR3 coding sequence is TGTGCCAGTAGTCATGACAGGGCTGGGGCCAACGTCCTGACTTTC.

The CDR3 DNA follows: TGTGCCAGCAGTCCTCGGGACAGTAAGGTCCAGCAGTACTTC. It is translated as CASSPRDSKVQQYF. The gene calls are TRBV28 and TRBJ2-7, with 7 bases lining up with TRBD1. Germline V gene lookup returns CDR1 MDHEN and CDR2 SYDVKM. This CDR3 has 14 residues. J lost 8 bases, V lost 5 bases, and 12 bases had no gene match.

This chain joins TRBV27 and TRBJ1-2, with no clear D. The CDR3 is made up of 15 amino acids. Between the trimmed V and J ends, which lost 5 bases and 1 base, there was a span of 14 bases. The V gene's germline CDR1 is MNHEY and CDR2 SMNVEV (reference sequence). The CDR3 DNA sequence: TGTGCCAGCAGTCCGGCGGGTTTACATAACTATGGCTACACCTTC. Amino acids: CASSPAGLHNYGYTF.

V gene TRBV5-8 combines with J gene TRBJ1-1; D is ambiguous. This CDR3 has 14 residues. The germline V gene has CDR1 SGHTS and CDR2 YDEGEE. V lost 1 base, J lost 5 bases, and 12 bases lay in between. CDR3 protein: CASSLLGRATEAFF. For the CDR3, the DNA is TGTGCCAGCAGCTTGTTGGGGAGAGCGACTGAAGCTTTCTTT.

The chain combines TRBV6-2 or TRBV6-3 with TRBJ2-5, with 7 bases aligning to TRBD2. CDR1 is MNHEY and CDR2 is SVGEGT in the germline V gene. The CDR3 totals 14 residues. Unmatched junction bases numbered 9, after V lost 6 bases and J lost 5 bases. The CDR3 coding sequence is TGTGCCAGCAGCCCCCCGACTAGCCCGGAGACCCAGTACTTC. Protein: CASSPPTSPETQYF.

This clone was seen once. The CDR3 reads CASSPLPGQGKDQPQHF. In DNA form, the CDR3 reads TGCGCCAGCAGTCCCCTTCCGGGACAGGGAAAGGATCAGCCCCAGCATTTT. This chain uses TRBV23-1 with TRBJ1-5; 9 bases map to TRBD1. TRBV23-1 counts as an open reading frame of uncertain function. This CDR3 contains 17 residues. The junction had 12 bases not matched to a gene; V was cut back by 4 bases and J by 5 bases.

The V gene is TRBV2, the J gene TRBJ1-1; 8 positions agree with TRBD1. V lost 6 bases, J lost 1 base, and 7 bases stayed unmatched. Germline V gives CDR1 SNHLY, CDR2 FYNNEI. The CDR3 has 15 amino acids. CDR3 nucleotide sequence: TGTGCCAGCAGGGGGACAGGAAGGGGGAACACTGAAGCTTTCTTT. Its protein product is CASRGTGRGNTEAFF.

The chain employs TRBV6-6 and TRBJ1-5, with 10 bases matching TRBD1. V dropped 2 bases and J dropped 2; count of bases not matched to a gene: 3. Germline lookup yields CDR1 MNHNY and CDR2 SVGAGI (reference sequence). The CDR3 is 16 residues long. CDR3 loop: CASSYRTGGGNQPQHF. The CDR3 DNA reads as TGTGCCAGCAGTTACAGGACAGGGGGAGGCAATCAGCCCCAGCATTTT.

V and J are TRBV24-1 and TRBJ2-1; perhaps TRBD2 as D (5 bases). CDR3 length: 15 residues. Trimming took 5 bases from V and 1 from J, leaving 11 bases between them. Per the germline V gene, CDR1 is KGHDR and CDR2 is SFDVKD. CDR3 residues: CATSGLSGSYNEQFF. CDR3 coding DNA: TGTGCCACCAGTGGTTTAAGCGGTTCCTACAATGAGCAGTTCTTC.

As regards this clone: A junction end diverges from the germline sequence, so it may reflect a read error. The chain uses TRBV2 and TRBJ2-7, with TRBD2 matching over 14 bases. The V gene's germline CDR1 is SNHLY and CDR2 FYNNEI. The CDR3 contains 14 residues. DNA for the CDR3: TGTGCCAGCAGTGCGGGACTAGCGGGAGAGAAAGCTCGGTTC. Translated: CASSAGLAGEKARF.

The J gene is TRBJ2-7, the V gene TRBV28; tentatively, D is TRBD1 (6 bases). There are 15 residues in the CDR3. V lost 2 bases, J lost 0 bases, and 11 bases lay in between. Germline V gene data show CDR1 as MDHEN and CDR2 as SYDVKM. The CDR3 sequence: CASSLVGRGSYEQYF. The CDR3 DNA sequence: TGTGCCAGCAGTTTAGTGGGCAGGGGCTCCTACGAGCAGTACTTC. The whole variable domain, filled in from reference TRBV28 and TRBJ2-7, reads DVKVTQSSRYLVKRTGEKVFLECVQDMDHENMFWYRQDPGLGLRLIYFSYDVKMKEKGDIPEGYSVSREKKERFSLILESASTNQTSMYLCASSLVGRGSYEQYFGPGTRLTVT.

The chain has TRBV5-1 and TRBJ2-7, with a weak D call TRBD2 (6 bases). The CDR3 is 15 amino acids. V lost 0 bases to trimming and J lost 4 bases, with 14 bases between them. CDR1 is SGHRS and CDR2 is YFSETQ in the germline V gene. The CDR3, as DNA: TGCGCCAGCAGCTTGGCTCCGGGGAGCGGGTACGAGCAGTACTTC. Amino acids: CASSLAPGSGYEQYF.

CDR3 DNA: TGTGCCAGTACCATACAGGGGGTTCCCTCTGGGGCCAACGTCCTGACTTTC. Residues: CASTIQGVPSGANVLTF. This rearrangement joins TRBV19 to TRBJ2-6, with 8 bases matching TRBD1. Germline CDR1 reads LNHDA; CDR2 reads SQIVND (reference sequence). The V segment lost 7 bases and the J segment 0 bases; nucleotides outside the gene matches: 8. The CDR3 is 17 amino acids.

The rearrangement uses TRBV5-1 and TRBJ2-1; 9 positions agree with TRBD2. Germline values: CDR1 SGHRS, CDR2 YFSETQ. V gave up 4 bases and J gave up 8 bases; unmatched junction bases: 10. CDR3 length: 15 amino acids. The CDR3 spells CASSPSSGIRYEQFF. As DNA, the CDR3 is TGCGCCAGCAGCCCCTCTAGCGGGATTCGGTATGAGCAGTTCTTC.

The V gene is TRBV29-1, the J gene TRBJ2-7; D not resolved. The V gene lost 6 bases and the J gene lost 0 bases, with 12 bases spanning the gap. Germline assignment: CDR1 SQVTM and CDR2 ANQGSEA. The CDR3 has 13 residues. The CDR3 sequence: CSVLPPSSYEQYF. In DNA, the CDR3 is TGCAGCGTACTTCCGCCGAGCTCCTACGAGCAGTACTTC.

V usage is TRBV4-3 and J usage is TRBJ2-7, with TRBD2 matching 7 bases. The CDR3 has 15 residues. Per germline, CDR1 LGHNA and CDR2 YSLEER. Trimming cost V 2 bases and J 3 bases; bases outside gene matches: 7. CDR3 amino acids: CASSQLRASGYEQYF. The CDR3 DNA sequence: TGCGCCAGCAGCCAACTCCGGGCTAGCGGCTACGAGCAGTACTTC.

The V and J genes are TRBV10-2 and TRBJ2-7; D is ambiguous. The germline CDR1 and CDR2 sequences are WSHSY and SAAADI. CDR3 length: 12 residues. V shed 6 bases and J shed 3 bases, with 9 bases lying between them. CDR3 sequence reads: CASSGSGYEQYF. The CDR3 bases are TGCGCCAGCAGCGGGTCGGGCTACGAGCAGTACTTC.

This chain uses TRBV7-9 with TRBJ2-3, with D possibly TRBD2 on 6 matching bases. V lost 0 bases to trimming and J lost 0 bases, with 7 bases between them. This CDR3 region has 15 residues. Germline V CDR1 and CDR2: SEHNR, FQNEAQ (reference sequence). CDR3 nucleotide sequence: TGTGCCAGCAGCTTAGCCCGGGGGAGCACAGATACGCAGTATTTT. The encoded protein is CASSLARGSTDTQYF.

A note on this clone: An end of the junction differs from the germline gene, which may be a read error. This rearrangement joins TRBV7-9 to TRBJ2-7, with 10 bases matching TRBD1. The CDR3 is 11 residues long. Germline V lookup: CDR1 SEHNR, CDR2 FQNEAQ (reference sequence). As DNA, the CDR3 is TGTGCCAGCAGCTTAGGGGACAGGGGATTCTTC. The encoded protein is CASSLGDRGFF.

The chain carries TRBV28 and TRBJ1-5; D is perhaps TRBD1 (6 bases). Germline-derived CDR1 and CDR2 are MDHEN and SYDVKM. This CDR3 has 16 residues. Trimming shortened V by 5 bases and J by 4 bases, and 18 bases separated the two germline ends. The CDR3 loop is CASSLRQVGINQPQHF. In DNA, the CDR3 is TGTGCCAGCAGTCTACGACAGGTGGGAATTAATCAGCCCCAGCATTTT. The entire variable domain, with the rest obtained from reference TRBV28 and TRBJ1-5, is as follows: DVKVTQSSRYLVKRTGEKVFLECVQDMDHENMFWYRQDPGLGLRLIYFSYDVKMKEKGDIPEGYSVSREKKERFSLILESASTNQTSMYLCASSLRQVGINQPQHFGDGTRLSIL.

This clone occurred once. The rearrangement joins TRBV20-1 to TRBJ2-1, with 7 bases matching TRBD2. This CDR3 spans 15 amino acids. V trimming: 3 bases; J trimming: 7 bases; junction bases outside the gene matches: 12. Per the germline V gene, CDR1 is DFQATT and CDR2 is SNEGSKA (reference sequence). The CDR3 here is CSASEEASGTNEQFF. CDR3 DNA: TGCAGTGCTAGTGAGGAAGCCAGCGGGACTAATGAGCAGTTCTTC.

Comment on this clone: This specimen includes other DNA sequences encoding the same CDR3. This rearrangement joins TRBV2 to TRBJ1-5; D gene unclear. CDR1 is SNHLY and CDR2 is FYNNEI in the germline V gene. The V end lost 4 bases, the J end lost 1 base, and 8 bases lay between the germline ends. The CDR3 runs to 14 residues. This CDR3 reads CASSGGLSNQPQHF. For the CDR3, the DNA is TGTGCCAGCAGTGGAGGGTTGAGCAATCAGCCCCAGCATTTT.

The V gene is TRBV5-1, the J gene TRBJ2-1; D might be TRBD1 (6 bases). The germline V gene encodes CDR1 SGHRS and CDR2 YFSETQ. The CDR3 is made up of 14 amino acids. V lost 3 bases and J lost 6, with 13 bases in between. For the CDR3, the DNA is TGCGCCAGCAGCTCCAGCAGGGGCGGCAATGAGCAGTTCTTC. Translation gives CASSSSRGGNEQFF.

This clone has just a few counts. The rearrangement uses TRBV13 and TRBJ1-6; 9 bases map to TRBD1. J lost 8 bases, V lost 3 bases, and 5 bases had no gene match. There are 15 residues in the CDR3. CDR1 is PRHDT and CDR2 is FYEKMQ in the germline V gene (reference sequence). The CDR3 region is CASSFGGQGDSPLHF. CDR3 sequence (DNA): TGTGCCAGCAGCTTCGGGGGACAGGGTGATTCACCCCTCCACTTT.

This chain connects TRBV5-1 to TRBJ1-2; D remains ambiguous. Per germline, CDR1 SGHRS and CDR2 YFSETQ. The CDR3 totals 15 residues. Trimming removed 4 bases at V and 2 bases at J, with 15 bases between. In nucleotides, the CDR3 is TGCGCCAGCAGCCTGAGGAGTGTTTCCAACTATGGCTACACCTTC. It translates to CASSLRSVSNYGYTF.

This chain uses TRBV19 with TRBJ1-1, with TRBD1 identical over 11 bases. J gave up 11 bases and V 3 bases, and 8 bases lay outside the gene matches. The germline gives CDR1 LNHDA, CDR2 SQIVND (reference sequence). The CDR3 extends over 14 amino acids. CDR3: CASSIGQGAEEAFF. The CDR3 DNA is TGTGCCAGTAGTATCGGACAGGGGGCGGAGGAGGCTTTCTTT.

This clone was observed a handful of times. V usage is TRBV5-1 and J usage is TRBJ2-2; 13 bases fit TRBD2. V was pared by 8 bases and J by 5 bases, with 6 bases of the junction left unmatched. There are 15 residues in the CDR3. Germline CDR1 SGHRS, CDR2 YFSETQ. The CDR3 DNA reads TGCGCCAGTCGGACTAGCGGGAGCGGGACCGGGGAGCTGTTTTTT. Its protein product is CASRTSGSGTGELFF.